Below, one TCR beta chain is given with its context. This entry is derived from a study of blood T cell repertoires in COVID-19. The data were produced by immunoSEQ multiplex PCR, yet TCRdb's version contains in-frame clones alone and is incomplete. Of a few hundred thousand clones listed, 91% are singletons. The sample was PBMCs or T cells enriched from blood (not recorded which). This receptor was identified in a woman aged 40-49 years who had been exposed to COVID-19.

The CDR3 sequence: CASSLWRAYEQYF. The CDR3 bases are TGTGCCAGCAGCTTATGGAGGGCCTACGAGCAGTACTTC. The chain carries TRBV7-2 and TRBJ2-7, with D maybe TRBD2 (6 bases). The ends were cut back, 2 bases at V and 2 bases at J, with 7 bases in the middle. This CDR3 comprises 13 residues. CDR1 is SGHTA, CDR2 FQGNSA, per germline.